The 25 T cell receptor beta chains listed next were all sequenced from one sample in a study of cytomegalovirus exposure and HLA in healthy donors. PCR amplification relied on 60 Vbeta primers (plus 13 Jbeta primers). Using immunoSEQ multiplex PCR, the repertoire was profiled, and TCRdb retains in-frame clones only, with some absent. Of about 130,000 clones listed, about three quarters are singletons. The sequencing input was PBMCs. These receptors were obtained from a human donor in good health.

V usage is TRBV19 and J usage is TRBJ2-5, with 7 nucleotides matching TRBD1. CDR1 LNHDA and CDR2 SQIVND come from the germline V gene (reference sequence). V was clipped by 5 bases and J by 2 bases; unmatched bases: 5. The CDR3 runs 14 residues. In nucleotides, the CDR3 is TGTGCCAGTAGTTTGGGACAGCCTCAAGAGACCCAGTACTTC. Protein product: CASSLGQPQETQYF.

This chain links TRBV14 with TRBJ1-2, with TRBD1 identical over 11 bases. Per the germline V gene, CDR1 is SGHDN and CDR2 is FVKESK. The CDR3 length is 14 residues. V trimming: 3 bases; J trimming: 3 bases; junction bases outside the gene matches: 0. CDR3 DNA sequence: TGTGCCAGCAGCCAGGGACAGGGGGACTATGGCTACACCTTC. This gives the protein CASSQGQGDYGYTF.

V gene TRBV19 combines with J gene TRBJ1-5; D possibly corresponds to TRBD1 (6 bases). The CDR3 runs 15 residues. The ends were cut back, 2 bases at V and 6 bases at J, with 14 bases in the middle. Germline CDR1 LNHDA, CDR2 SQIVND (reference sequence). CDR3 sequence reads: CASSISGGAVQPQHF. The DNA of the CDR3 is TGTGCCAGTAGTATAAGTGGGGGCGCGGTTCAGCCCCAGCATTTT.

The gene calls are TRBV6-6 and TRBJ2-5, with D possibly matching TRBD2 (5 bases). The J call may be in error: the DNA end matches TRBJ2-7 better. CDR3 length: 14 residues. Per the germline V gene, CDR1 is MNHNY and CDR2 is SVGAGI (reference sequence). CDR3 residues: CASRPPEGRAEQYF. CDR3 in DNA: TGTGCCAGCAGGCCACCCGAAGGGCGGGCCGAGCAGTACTTC.

The chain is built from TRBV6-6 and TRBJ2-1; 10 bases are shared with TRBD1. The CDR3 is 16 amino acids. Looked up from germline, CDR1 is MNHNY and CDR2 is SVGAGI (reference sequence). J gave up 8 bases and V 5 bases, and 12 bases lay outside the gene matches. CDR3 loop: CASSTQQDRGWDEQFF. CDR3 bases: TGTGCCAGCAGTACCCAACAGGACAGGGGGTGGGATGAGCAGTTCTTC.

This chain joins TRBV9 and TRBJ2-7; TRBD2 is a possible D gene (5 bases). The CDR3 runs to 14 residues. Trimming took 4 bases from V and 3 from J, leaving 14 bases between them. Germline-derived CDR1 and CDR2 are SGDLS and YYNGEE. The DNA for the CDR3 is TGTGCCAGCAGCCTGAGCGGTCGCCACTACGAGCAGTACTTC. It specifies CASSLSGRHYEQYF.

The CDR3: CASSLSGGSTDTQYF. CDR3 nucleotides: TGTGCCAGCAGCTTAAGCGGGGGCAGCACAGATACGCAGTATTTT. This rearrangement joins TRBV7-9 to TRBJ2-3, with 8 bases aligning to TRBD2. This CDR3 has 15 amino acids. With 2 bases clipped from V and 0 bases from J, the junction kept 1 base outside the gene matches. CDR1 SEHNR and CDR2 FQNEAQ come from the germline V gene (reference sequence).

The chain links TRBV29-1 to TRBJ2-2; TRBD2 is a possible D gene (7 bases). The CDR3 covers 14 residues. The germline V gene encodes CDR1 SQVTM and CDR2 ANQGSEA. V was pared by 4 bases and J by 4 bases, with 13 bases between. This CDR3 reads CSVGGGGRTGELFF. The CDR3 DNA follows: TGCAGCGTTGGAGGGGGGGGCCGCACCGGGGAGCTGTTTTTT.

The gene calls are TRBV4-1 and TRBJ2-1; no clear D gene. Looked up from germline, CDR1 is MGHRA and CDR2 is YSYEKL. The CDR3 has 13 amino acids. Trimming removed 4 bases from V and 6 bases from J, with 10 bases in between. The CDR3 here is CASSPIVTNEQFF. The CDR3 DNA follows: TGCGCCAGCAGCCCCATAGTCACCAATGAGCAGTTCTTC.

The chain couples TRBV9 to TRBJ2-1; possibly TRBD1 for D (8 bases). CDR3 length: 17 amino acids. V was clipped by 3 bases and J by 3 bases, with 19 bases between them. Germline loops: CDR1 SGDLS, CDR2 YYNGEE. The CDR3 DNA reads as TGTGCCAGCAGCGGCAGGGGGCAGAGCGGGATCTACAATGAGCAGTTCTTC. Translated: CASSGRGQSGIYNEQFF.

This clone came up a few times. This chain links TRBV7-2 with TRBJ1-1, with no clear D. With 1 base removed from V and 4 bases from J, the gap between germline ends came to 13 bases. Germline-derived CDR1 and CDR2 are SGHTA and FQGNSA. There are 15 residues in the CDR3. In nucleotides, the CDR3 is TGTGCCAGCAGCTTAGGGTGGGTAGCTATCACTGAAGCTTTCTTT. Its translation is CASSLGWVAITEAFF.

This chain connects TRBV7-3 to TRBJ2-5, with 8 bases identical to TRBD2. V lost 4 bases to trimming and J lost 7 bases; unmatched junction nucleotides: 2. Germline V gene data show CDR1 as SGHTA and CDR2 as FQGTGA. The CDR3 contains 12 residues. The CDR3 is CASSSGGGTQYF. DNA of the CDR3: TGTGCCAGCAGCTCCGGGGGGGGGACCCAGTACTTC.

This chain connects TRBV29-1 to TRBJ2-1, with 8 bases that match TRBD2. V lost 5 bases and J lost 10; bases outside the gene matches: 13. Germline lookup yields CDR1 SQVTM and CDR2 ANQGSEA. There are 14 residues in the CDR3. As DNA, the CDR3 is TGCAGCGTTAGTCCGCTAGCGGGTAGAAGGGAGCAGTTCTTC. Its protein product is CSVSPLAGRREQFF.

The chain employs TRBV28 and TRBJ2-7, with D perhaps matching TRBD1 (7 bases). Trimming removed 6 bases from V and 3 bases from J, with 15 bases in between. CDR1 is MDHEN, CDR2 SYDVKM, per germline. The CDR3 contains 14 residues. CDR3: CASREGTVVYEQYF. The CDR3 DNA follows: TGTGCCAGCAGGGAGGGGACAGTAGTCTACGAGCAGTACTTC.

J is TRBJ2-7 and V is TRBV6-5; TRBD2 agrees at 9 bases. V gave up 6 bases and J gave up 3 bases; unmatched junction bases: 6. From germline, CDR1 is MNHEY and CDR2 SVGAGI. This CDR3 region has 14 residues. CDR3 sequence: CASRPGLALYEQYF. CDR3 nucleotide sequence: TGTGCCAGCAGACCGGGACTAGCCCTCTACGAGCAGTACTTC.

This clone was recorded only once. The genes are TRBV7-8 and TRBJ1-6; D call uncertain. Trimming removed 8 bases from V and 0 bases from J, with 8 bases in between. In germline, CDR1 is SGHVS, CDR2 FQNEAQ. The CDR3 extends over 14 amino acids. The CDR3 is CASSGSSYNSPLHF. DNA of the CDR3: TGTGCCAGCTCTGGCAGCTCCTATAATTCACCCCTCCACTTT.

The chain uses TRBV6-4 and TRBJ2-1, with 7 bases lining up with TRBD1. The CDR3 has 17 residues. After removal of 3 bases from V and 0 bases from J, the junction contained 8 bases not matched to a gene. Germline CDR1 reads MRHNA; CDR2 reads SNTAGT. The CDR3 nucleotides are TGTGCCAGCAGTGAAGGGACAGCGCCGACCTCCTACAATGAGCAGTTCTTC. Translating it yields CASSEGTAPTSYNEQFF.

The gene calls are TRBV6-1 and TRBJ1-2, with a tentative D call TRBD1 (6 bases). Germline V CDR1 and CDR2: MNHNS, SASEGT. The CDR3 sequence is 15 residues long. V was cut by 4 bases and J by 10 bases, with 22 bases left in between. CDR3 amino acids: CASSVEGGLTADYTF. The CDR3 nucleotides are TGTGCCAGCAGTGTAGAGGGGGGGCTTACCGCTGACTACACCTTC.

This clone was observed a single time. The chain combines TRBV28 with TRBJ1-1, with D possibly being TRBD1 (6 bases). Per germline, CDR1 MDHEN and CDR2 SYDVKM. The CDR3 totals 16 residues. Trimming took 3 bases from V and 4 from J, leaving 18 bases between them. CDR3 coding DNA: TGTGCCAGCAGTTTTTCGACAGGTCCCATGGGCACTGAAGCTTTCTTT. It is translated as CASSFSTGPMGTEAFF.

The DNA for the CDR3 is TGCGCCAGCAGCCAACTAGCGACTAGCACAGATACGCAGTATTTT. Its translation is CASSQLATSTDTQYF. The chain combines TRBV4-3 with TRBJ2-3, with D possibly TRBD2 on 6 matching bases. From germline, CDR1 is LGHNA and CDR2 YSLEER. Trimming removed 2 bases at V and 0 bases at J, with 9 bases between. There are 15 residues in the CDR3.

This clone was counted a few times. The chain recombines TRBV5-6 with TRBJ2-5; D is possibly TRBD1 (6 bases). The J call may be faulty, since TRBJ2-7 better matches the DNA end. The CDR3 is made up of 15 amino acids. Per germline, CDR1 SGHDT and CDR2 YYEEEE. CDR3 loop: CASSLAPGQRDEQYF. CDR3 bases: TGTGCCAGCAGCTTGGCCCCAGGACAGCGCGACGAGCAGTACTTC.

The chain combines TRBV27 with TRBJ2-2, with 7 bases matching TRBD1. Germline assignment: CDR1 MNHEY and CDR2 SMNVEV (reference sequence). CDR3 length: 17 amino acids. Trimming at V came to 5 bases and at J to 3 bases, leaving 12 bases not matched to a gene. This CDR3 reads CASSLFPTGSYTGELFF. CDR3 DNA: TGTGCCAGCAGTCTTTTCCCGACAGGGTCCTACACCGGGGAGCTGTTTTTT.

The chain couples TRBV6-5 to TRBJ2-7; TRBD1 matches 8 bases. The V gene end was trimmed by 2 bases and the J gene end by 0 bases; junction bases not matched to a gene: 3. The CDR3 runs 15 residues. The germline V gene encodes CDR1 MNHEY and CDR2 SVGAGI. In nucleotides, the CDR3 is TGTGCCAGCAGTTACGGGGACAGGAGCTCCTACGAGCAGTACTTC. Amino acid sequence: CASSYGDRSSYEQYF.

The V and J genes are TRBV21-1 and TRBJ2-7; the table calls TRBD2, which could not be checked here. TRBV21-1 constitutes a pseudogene. The CDR3 is 16 amino acids. The CDR3 sequence: CASSTQTSGTAYEQYF. The CDR3 region has the DNA TGTGCCAGCAGCACCCAGACTAGCGGGACCGCCTACGAGCAGTACTTC.

This sequence joins TRBV9 and TRBJ1-3, with unresolved D. The CDR3 has 14 amino acids. V lost 3 bases and J 0 bases, leaving 7 bases between the germline ends. Looked up from germline, CDR1 is SGDLS and CDR2 is YYNGEE. CDR3 coding DNA: TGTGCCAGCAGCGGTACAGTCTCTGGAAACACCATATATTTT. This gives the protein CASSGTVSGNTIYF.